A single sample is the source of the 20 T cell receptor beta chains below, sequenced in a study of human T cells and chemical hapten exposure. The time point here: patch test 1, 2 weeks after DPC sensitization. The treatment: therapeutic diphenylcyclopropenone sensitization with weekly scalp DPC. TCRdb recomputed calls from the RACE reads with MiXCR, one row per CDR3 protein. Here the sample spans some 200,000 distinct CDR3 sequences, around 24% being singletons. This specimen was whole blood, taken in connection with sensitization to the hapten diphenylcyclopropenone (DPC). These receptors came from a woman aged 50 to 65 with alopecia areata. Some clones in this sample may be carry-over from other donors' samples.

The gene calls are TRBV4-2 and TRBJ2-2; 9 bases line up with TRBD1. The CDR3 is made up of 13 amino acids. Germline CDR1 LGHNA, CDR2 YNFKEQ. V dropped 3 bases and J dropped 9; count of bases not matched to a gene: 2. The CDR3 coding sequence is TGTGCCAGCAGCCAGGACAGGGGCAGGGAGCTGTTTTTT. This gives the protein CASSQDRGRELFF.

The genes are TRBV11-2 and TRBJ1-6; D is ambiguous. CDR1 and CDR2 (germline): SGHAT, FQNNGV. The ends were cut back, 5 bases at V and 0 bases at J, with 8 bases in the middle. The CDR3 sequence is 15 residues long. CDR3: CASSRESSYNSPLHF. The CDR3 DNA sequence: TGTGCCAGCAGCCGAGAGAGCTCCTATAATTCACCCCTCCACTTT.

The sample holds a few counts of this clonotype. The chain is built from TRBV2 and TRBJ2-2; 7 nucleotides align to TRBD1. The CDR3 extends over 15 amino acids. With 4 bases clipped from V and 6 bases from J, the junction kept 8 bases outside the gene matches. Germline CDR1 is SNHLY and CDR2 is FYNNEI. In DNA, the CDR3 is TGTGCCAGCAGTGTACAGGGGCGGTTGTCCGGGGAGCTGTTTTTT. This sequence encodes CASSVQGRLSGELFF.

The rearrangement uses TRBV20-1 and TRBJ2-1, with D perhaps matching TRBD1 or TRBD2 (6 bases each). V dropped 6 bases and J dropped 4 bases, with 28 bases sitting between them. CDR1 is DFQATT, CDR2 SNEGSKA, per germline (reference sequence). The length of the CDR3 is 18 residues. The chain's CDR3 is CSAQEGTRTGAPYNEQFF. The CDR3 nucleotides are TGCAGTGCCCAGGAGGGGACACGTACGGGGGCGCCTTACAATGAGCAGTTCTTC.

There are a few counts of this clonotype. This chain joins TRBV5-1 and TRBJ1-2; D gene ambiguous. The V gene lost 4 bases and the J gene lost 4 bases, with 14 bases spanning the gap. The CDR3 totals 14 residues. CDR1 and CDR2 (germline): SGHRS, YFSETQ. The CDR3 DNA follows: TGCGCCAGCAGCCCTACGTTGGGGTCCTATGGCTACACCTTC. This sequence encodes CASSPTLGSYGYTF.

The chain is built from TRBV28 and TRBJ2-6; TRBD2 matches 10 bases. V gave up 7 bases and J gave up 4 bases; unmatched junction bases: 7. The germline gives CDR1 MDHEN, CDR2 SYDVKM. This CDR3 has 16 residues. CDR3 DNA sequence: TGTGCCAGCAAGCTAGCGGGAGCTCTCGGGGCCAACGTCCTGACTTTC. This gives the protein CASKLAGALGANVLTF.

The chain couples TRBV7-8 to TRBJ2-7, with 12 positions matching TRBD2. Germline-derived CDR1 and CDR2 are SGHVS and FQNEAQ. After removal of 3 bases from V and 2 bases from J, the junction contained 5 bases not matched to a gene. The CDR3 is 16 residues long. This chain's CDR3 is CASSFDLAGGAYEQYF. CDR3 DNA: TGTGCCAGCAGCTTTGACCTAGCGGGAGGGGCCTACGAGCAGTACTTC. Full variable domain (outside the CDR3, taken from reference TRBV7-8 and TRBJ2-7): GAGVSQSPRYKVAKRGQDVALRCDPISGHVSLFWYQQALGQGPEFLTYFQNEAQLDKSGLPSDRFFAERPEGSVSTLKIQRTQQEDSAVYLCASSFDLAGGAYEQYFGPGTRLTVT.

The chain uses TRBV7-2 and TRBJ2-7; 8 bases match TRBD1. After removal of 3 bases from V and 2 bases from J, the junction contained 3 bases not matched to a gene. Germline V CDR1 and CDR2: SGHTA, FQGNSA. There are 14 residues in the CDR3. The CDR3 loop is CASSFAQGAYEQYF. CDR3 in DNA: TGTGCCAGCAGCTTCGCACAGGGGGCCTACGAGCAGTACTTC.

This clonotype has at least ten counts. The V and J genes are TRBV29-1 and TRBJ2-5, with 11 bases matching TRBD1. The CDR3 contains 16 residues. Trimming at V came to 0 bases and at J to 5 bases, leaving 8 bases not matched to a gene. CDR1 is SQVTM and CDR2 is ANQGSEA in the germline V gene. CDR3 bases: TGCAGCGTTGAAGATCATGGGACAGGGGGGTTTGAGACCCAGTACTTC. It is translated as CSVEDHGTGGFETQYF.

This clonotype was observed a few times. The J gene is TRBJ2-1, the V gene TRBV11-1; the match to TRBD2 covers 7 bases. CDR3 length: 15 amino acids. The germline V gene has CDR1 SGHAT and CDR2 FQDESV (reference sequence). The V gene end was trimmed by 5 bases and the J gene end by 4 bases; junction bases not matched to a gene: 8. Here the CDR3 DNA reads TGTGCCAGCAGCCTTCCGGGACTACCTTACAATGAGCAGTTCTTC. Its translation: CASSLPGLPYNEQFF.

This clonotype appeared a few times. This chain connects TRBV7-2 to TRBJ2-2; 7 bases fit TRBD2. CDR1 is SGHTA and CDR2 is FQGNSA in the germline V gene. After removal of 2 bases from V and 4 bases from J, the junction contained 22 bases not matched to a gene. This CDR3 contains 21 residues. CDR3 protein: CASSLMGGGFGPGLTTGELFF. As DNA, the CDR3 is TGTGCCAGCAGCTTAATGGGGGGGGGTTTTGGTCCGGGACTAACCACCGGGGAGCTGTTTTTT.

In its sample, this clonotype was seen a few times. The CDR3 DNA is TGCGCCAGCAGTGTTCAGGCGGCTGGGGCCAACGTCCTGACTTTC. It specifies CASSVQAAGANVLTF. The rearrangement links TRBV10-2 to TRBJ2-6, with D unclear. Germline loops: CDR1 WSHSY, CDR2 SAAADI. The length of the CDR3 is 15 residues. V was trimmed by 4 bases and J by 2 bases, leaving 9 bases between them.

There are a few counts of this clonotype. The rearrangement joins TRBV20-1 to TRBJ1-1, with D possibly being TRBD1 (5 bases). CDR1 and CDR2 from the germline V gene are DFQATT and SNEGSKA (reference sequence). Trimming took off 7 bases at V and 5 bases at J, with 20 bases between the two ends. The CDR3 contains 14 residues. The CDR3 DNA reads TGCAGTGTTGTCACCCCCGGGACTGGGACTGAAGCTTTCTTT. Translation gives CSVVTPGTGTEAFF.

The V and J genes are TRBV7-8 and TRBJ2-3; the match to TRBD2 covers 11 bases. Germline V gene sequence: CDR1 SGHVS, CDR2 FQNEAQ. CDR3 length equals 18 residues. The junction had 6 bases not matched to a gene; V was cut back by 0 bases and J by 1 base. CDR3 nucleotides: TGTGCCAGCAGCTTAGCCACTAGCGGGGGCCGACGCACAGATACGCAGTATTTT. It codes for CASSLATSGGRRTDTQYF.

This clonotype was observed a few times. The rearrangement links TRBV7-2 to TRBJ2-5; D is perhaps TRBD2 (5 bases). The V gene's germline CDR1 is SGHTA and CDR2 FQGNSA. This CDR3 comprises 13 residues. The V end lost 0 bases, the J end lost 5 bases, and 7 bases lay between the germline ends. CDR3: CASSLAAAETQYF. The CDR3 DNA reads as TGTGCCAGCAGCTTAGCAGCGGCGGAGACCCAGTACTTC.

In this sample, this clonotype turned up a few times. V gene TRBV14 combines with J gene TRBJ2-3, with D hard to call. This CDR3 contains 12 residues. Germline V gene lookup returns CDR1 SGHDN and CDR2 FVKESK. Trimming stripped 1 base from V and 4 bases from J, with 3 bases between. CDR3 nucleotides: TGTGCCAGCAGCCAAGTTTCAGATACGCAGTATTTT. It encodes CASSQVSDTQYF. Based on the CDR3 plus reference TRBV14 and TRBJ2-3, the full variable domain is EAGVTQFPSHSVIEKGQTVTLRCDPISGHDNLYWYRRVMGKEIKFLLHFVKESKQDESGMPNNRFLAERTGGTYSTLKVQPAELEDSGVYFCASSQVSDTQYFGPGTRLTVL.

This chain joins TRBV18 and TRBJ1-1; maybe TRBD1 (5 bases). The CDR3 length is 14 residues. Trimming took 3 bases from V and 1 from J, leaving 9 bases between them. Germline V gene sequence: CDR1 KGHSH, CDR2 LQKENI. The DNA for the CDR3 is TGTGCCAGCTCACCGAAAACAGGGAACACTGAAGCTTTCTTT. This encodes CASSPKTGNTEAFF.

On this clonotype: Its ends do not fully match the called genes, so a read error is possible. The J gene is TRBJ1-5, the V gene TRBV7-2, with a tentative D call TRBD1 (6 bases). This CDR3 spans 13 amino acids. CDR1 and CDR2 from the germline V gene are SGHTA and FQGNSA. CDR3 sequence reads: CVSSLQGRQPQHF. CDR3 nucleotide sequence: TGTGTCAGCAGCTTACAGGGCCGACAGCCCCAGCATTTT.

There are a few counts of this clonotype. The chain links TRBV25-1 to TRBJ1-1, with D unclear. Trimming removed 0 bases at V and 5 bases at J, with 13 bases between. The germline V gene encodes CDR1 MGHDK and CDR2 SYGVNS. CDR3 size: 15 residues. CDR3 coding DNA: TGTGCCAGCAGTGAATACAGGACCGGGAGGACTGAAGCTTTCTTT. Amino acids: CASSEYRTGRTEAFF. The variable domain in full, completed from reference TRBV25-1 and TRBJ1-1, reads EADIYQTPRYLVIGTGKKITLECSQTMGHDKMYWYQQDPGMELHLIHYSYGVNSTEKGDLSSESTVSRIRTEHFPLTLESARPSHTSQYLCASSEYRTGRTEAFFGQGTRLTVV.

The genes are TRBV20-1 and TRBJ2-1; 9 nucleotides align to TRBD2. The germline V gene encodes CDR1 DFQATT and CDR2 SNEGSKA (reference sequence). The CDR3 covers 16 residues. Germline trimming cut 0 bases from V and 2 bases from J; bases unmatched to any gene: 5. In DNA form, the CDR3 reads TGCAGTGCTAGAGAGCTAGCGGGACGCGCCTACAATGAGCAGTTCTTC. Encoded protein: CSARELAGRAYNEQFF.